A selection of T cell receptor beta chains follows, all from one sample in a study of blood T cells in healthy people across ages. TCRdb used MiXCR to reprocess the 5' RACE reads, holding one entry per CDR3 protein. The table has some 1.5 million distinct CDR3 sequences, 28% seen once. Sequencing was done on a sample of blood. Receptor source: a woman aged 30 to 39 in good health. The CDR3 runs from the conserved cysteine through the conserved F or W. Each record gives: V gene, J gene, clone size, D gene, CDR3 protein, CDR3 DNA. The D gene is left open where the match is weak. Some rows have no size entry. The others give once, few or many, or a class for an expanded clone.

v_gene: TRBV7-9; j_gene: TRBJ2-7; abundance: few; d_gene: TRBD2; CDR3aa: CASSLPWTSGRAYEQYF; CDR3nt: TGTGCCAGCAGCTTACCCTGGACTAGCGGGAGGGCCTACGAGCAGTACTTC
v_gene: TRBV5-1; j_gene: TRBJ1-1; abundance: few; d_gene: -; CDR3aa: CASSGIGGSDTEAFF; CDR3nt: TGCGCCAGCAGCGGGATCGGGGGAAGTGACACTGAAGCTTTCTTT
v_gene: TRBV18; j_gene: TRBJ2-5; abundance: -; d_gene: -; CDR3aa: CASSPQGAIETQYF; CDR3nt: TGTGCCAGCTCACCACAGGGTGCGATCGAGACCCAGTACTTC
v_gene: TRBV2; j_gene: TRBJ2-5; abundance: many; d_gene: TRBD2; CDR3aa: CASSEGVLAGGQETQYF; CDR3nt: TGTGCCAGCAGTGAAGGGGTTCTTGCGGGGGGCCAAGAGACCCAGTACTTC
v_gene: TRBV24-1; j_gene: TRBJ1-2; abundance: many; d_gene: -; CDR3aa: CATSDSGTTYGYTF; CDR3nt: TGTGCCACCAGTGATTCCGGGACAACCTATGGCTACACCTTC
v_gene: TRBV3-1; j_gene: TRBJ2-7; abundance: once; d_gene: TRBD1; CDR3aa: CASKNRGDTEQYF; CDR3nt: TGTGCCAGCAAGAACAGGGGTGACACCGAGCAGTACTTC
v_gene: TRBV20-1; j_gene: TRBJ1-2; abundance: few; d_gene: -; CDR3aa: CIAGAGTTNGYTF; CDR3nt: TGCATTGCTGGGGCCGGGACTACAAATGGCTACACCTTC
v_gene: TRBV6-2/TRBV6-3; j_gene: TRBJ2-7; abundance: -; d_gene: -; CDR3aa: CASRPPGRGYEQYF; CDR3nt: TGTGCCAGCAGGCCCCCGGGAAGAGGCTACGAGCAGTACTTC
v_gene: TRBV5-1; j_gene: TRBJ2-4; abundance: few; d_gene: TRBD2; CDR3aa: CASSLGSSGGLDIQYF; CDR3nt: TGCGCCAGCAGCTTGGGATCTAGCGGGGGGCTGGACATTCAGTACTTC
v_gene: TRBV6-5; j_gene: TRBJ1-4; abundance: many; d_gene: TRBD1; CDR3aa: CASRQMTGLTNEKLFF; CDR3nt: TGTGCCAGCAGGCAGATGACAGGGTTAACTAATGAAAAACTGTTTTTT
v_gene: TRBV20-1; j_gene: TRBJ2-7; abundance: -; d_gene: -; CDR3aa: CSARDLRTLAVNEQYF; CDR3nt: TGCAGTGCTAGAGATCTAAGGACACTGGCCGTCAACGAGCAGTACTTC